This T cell receptor (beta chain) was sequenced for a study of blood T cell repertoires in COVID-19. At the level of the study: Nucleic acid was either cDNA or gDNA, and it came from T cells, B-cell-depleted T cells, or PBMCs.

This CDR3 region has 15 residues. Germline CDR1 and CDR2: LNHNV and YYDKDF (reference sequence). Losses at the gene ends were 5 bases for V and 6 bases for J; bases not matched to a gene: 5. Original handling: Amplification of reference gene primers provided the estimated nucleated cell counts. Measured with immunoSEQ multiplex PCR; TCRdb has only the in-frame clones, and not every one. The D gene and trimming were derived from the DNA, and the V and J assignments and clone size from that table. The data show some 200,000 clones, roughly 80% seen once. This sequence joins TRBV15 and TRBJ2-7; TRBD2 matches 15 bases. The sequenced material came from peripheral blood. The receptor was isolated from a woman at least 80 years old with acute or convalescent COVID-19. For the CDR3, the DNA is TGTGCCACCAGCTTGGGACTAGCGGGAGGACGCGAGCAGTACTTC. Protein: CATSLGLAGGREQYF.